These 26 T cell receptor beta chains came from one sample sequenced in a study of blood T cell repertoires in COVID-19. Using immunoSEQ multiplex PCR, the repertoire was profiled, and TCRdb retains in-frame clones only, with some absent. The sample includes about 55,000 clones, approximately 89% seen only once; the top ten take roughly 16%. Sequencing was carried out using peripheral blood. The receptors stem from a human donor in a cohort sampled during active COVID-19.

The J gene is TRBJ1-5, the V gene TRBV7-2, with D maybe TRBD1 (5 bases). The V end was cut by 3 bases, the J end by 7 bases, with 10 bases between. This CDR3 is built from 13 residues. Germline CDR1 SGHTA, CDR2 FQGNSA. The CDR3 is CASSFQGWQPQHF. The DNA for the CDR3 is TGTGCCAGCAGCTTTCAGGGTTGGCAGCCCCAGCATTTT.

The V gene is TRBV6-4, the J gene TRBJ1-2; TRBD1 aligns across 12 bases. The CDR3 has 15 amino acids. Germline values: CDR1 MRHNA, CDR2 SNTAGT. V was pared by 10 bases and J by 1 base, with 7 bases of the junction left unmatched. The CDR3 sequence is CAIRDRGRGNYGYTF. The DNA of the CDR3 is TGTGCCATCCGGGACAGGGGGCGCGGTAACTATGGCTACACCTTC.

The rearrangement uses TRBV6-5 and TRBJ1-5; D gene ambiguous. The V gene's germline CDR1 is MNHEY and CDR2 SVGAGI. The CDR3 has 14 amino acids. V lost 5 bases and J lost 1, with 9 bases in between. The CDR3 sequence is CASSPNTSNQPQHF. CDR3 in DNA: TGTGCCAGCAGTCCCAACACCAGCAATCAGCCCCAGCATTTT.

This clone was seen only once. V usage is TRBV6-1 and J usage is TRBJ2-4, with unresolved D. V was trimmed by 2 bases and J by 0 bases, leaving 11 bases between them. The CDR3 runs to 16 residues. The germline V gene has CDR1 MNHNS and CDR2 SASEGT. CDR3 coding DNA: TGTGCCAGCAGTGAAAACTTTAGTGGAGCCAAAAACATTCAGTACTTC. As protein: CASSENFSGAKNIQYF.

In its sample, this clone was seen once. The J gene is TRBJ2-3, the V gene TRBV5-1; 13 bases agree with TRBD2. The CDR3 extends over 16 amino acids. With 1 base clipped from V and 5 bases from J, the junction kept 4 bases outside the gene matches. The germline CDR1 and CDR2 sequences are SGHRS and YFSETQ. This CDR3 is CASSLTSGGAGDTQYF. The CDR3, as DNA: TGCGCCAGCAGCTTGACTAGCGGGGGGGCCGGAGATACGCAGTATTTT.

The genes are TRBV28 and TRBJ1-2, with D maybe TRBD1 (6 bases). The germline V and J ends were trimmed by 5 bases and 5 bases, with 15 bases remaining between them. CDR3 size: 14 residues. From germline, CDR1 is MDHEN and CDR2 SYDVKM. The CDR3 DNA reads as TGTGCCAGCAGTCCGGGACAAGAGGCGTATGGCTACACCTTC. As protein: CASSPGQEAYGYTF.

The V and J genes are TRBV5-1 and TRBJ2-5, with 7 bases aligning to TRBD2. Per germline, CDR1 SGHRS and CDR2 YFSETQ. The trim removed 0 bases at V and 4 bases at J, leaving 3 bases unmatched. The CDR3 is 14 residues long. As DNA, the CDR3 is TGCGCCAGCAGCTTGGGAGGCGGGAGAGAGACCCAGTACTTC. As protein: CASSLGGGRETQYF. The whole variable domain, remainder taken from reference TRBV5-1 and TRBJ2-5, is KAGVTQTPRYLIKTRGQQVTLSCSPISGHRSVSWYQQTPGQGLQFLFEYFSETQRNKGNFPGRFSGRQFSNSRSEMNVSTLELGDSALYLCASSLGGGRETQYFGPGTRLLVL.

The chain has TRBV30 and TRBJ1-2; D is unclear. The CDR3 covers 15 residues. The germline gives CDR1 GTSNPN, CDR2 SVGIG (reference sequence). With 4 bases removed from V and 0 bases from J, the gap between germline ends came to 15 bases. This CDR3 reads CAWIRQATANYGYTF. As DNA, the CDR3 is TGTGCCTGGATTAGGCAGGCTACTGCTAACTATGGCTACACCTTC.

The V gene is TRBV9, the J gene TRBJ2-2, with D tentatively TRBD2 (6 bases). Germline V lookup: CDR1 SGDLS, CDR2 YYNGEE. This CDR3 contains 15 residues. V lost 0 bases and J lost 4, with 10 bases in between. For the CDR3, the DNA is TGTGCCAGCAGCGTAGGACACGGGAGCACCGGGGAGCTGTTTTTT. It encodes CASSVGHGSTGELFF.

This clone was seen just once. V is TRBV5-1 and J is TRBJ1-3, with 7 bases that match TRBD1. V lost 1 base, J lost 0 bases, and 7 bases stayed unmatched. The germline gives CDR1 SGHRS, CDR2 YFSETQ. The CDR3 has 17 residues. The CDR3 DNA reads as TGCGCCAGCAGCTTGTGGCCCCAGGGGGACTCTGGAAACACCATATATTTT. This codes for CASSLWPQGDSGNTIYF. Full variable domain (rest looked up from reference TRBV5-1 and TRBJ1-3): KAGVTQTPRYLIKTRGQQVTLSCSPISGHRSVSWYQQTPGQGLQFLFEYFSETQRNKGNFPGRFSGRQFSNSRSEMNVSTLELGDSALYLCASSLWPQGDSGNTIYFGEGSWLTVV.

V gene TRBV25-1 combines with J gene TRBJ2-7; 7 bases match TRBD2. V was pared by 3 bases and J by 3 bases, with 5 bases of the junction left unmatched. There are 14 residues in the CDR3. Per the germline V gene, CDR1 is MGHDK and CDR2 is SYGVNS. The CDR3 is CASSEAWEGYEQYF. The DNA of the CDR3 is TGTGCCAGCAGTGAGGCTTGGGAGGGCTACGAGCAGTACTTC.

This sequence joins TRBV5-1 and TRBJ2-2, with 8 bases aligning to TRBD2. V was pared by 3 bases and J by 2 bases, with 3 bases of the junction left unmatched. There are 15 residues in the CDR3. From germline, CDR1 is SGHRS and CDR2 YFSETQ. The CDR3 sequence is CASSSGTSNTGELFF. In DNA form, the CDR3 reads TGCGCCAGCAGCTCCGGGACTAGTAACACCGGGGAGCTGTTTTTT.

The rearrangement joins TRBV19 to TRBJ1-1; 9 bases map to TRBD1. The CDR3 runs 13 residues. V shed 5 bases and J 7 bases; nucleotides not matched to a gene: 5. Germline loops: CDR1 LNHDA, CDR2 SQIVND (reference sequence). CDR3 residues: CASSLPGQGEAFF. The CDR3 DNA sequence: TGTGCCAGTAGTCTACCGGGACAGGGTGAAGCTTTCTTT.

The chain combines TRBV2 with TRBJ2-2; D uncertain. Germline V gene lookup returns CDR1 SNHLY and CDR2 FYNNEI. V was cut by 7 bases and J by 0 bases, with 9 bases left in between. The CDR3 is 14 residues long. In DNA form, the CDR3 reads TGTGCCAGCATAAAATACTCGAACACCGGGGAGCTGTTTTTT. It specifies CASIKYSNTGELFF.

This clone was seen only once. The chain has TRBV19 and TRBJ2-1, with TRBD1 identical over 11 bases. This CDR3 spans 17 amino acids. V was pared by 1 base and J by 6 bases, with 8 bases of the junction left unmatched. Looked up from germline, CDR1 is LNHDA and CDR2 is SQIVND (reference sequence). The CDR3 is CASSIGGTGGTFNEQFF. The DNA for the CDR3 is TGTGCCAGTAGTATAGGAGGGACAGGGGGTACGTTCAATGAGCAGTTCTTC.

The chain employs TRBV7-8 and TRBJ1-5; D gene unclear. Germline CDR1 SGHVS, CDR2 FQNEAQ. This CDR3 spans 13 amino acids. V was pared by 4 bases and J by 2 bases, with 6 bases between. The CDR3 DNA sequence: TGTGCCAGCAGCTCTACAGGCAATCAGCCCCAGCATTTT. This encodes CASSSTGNQPQHF.

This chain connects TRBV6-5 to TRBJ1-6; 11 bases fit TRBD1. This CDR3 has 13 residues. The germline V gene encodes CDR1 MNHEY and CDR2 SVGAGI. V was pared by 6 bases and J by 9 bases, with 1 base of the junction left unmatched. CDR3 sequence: CASSGQGASPLHF. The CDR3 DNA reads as TGTGCCAGCAGCGGACAGGGGGCTTCACCCCTCCACTTT.

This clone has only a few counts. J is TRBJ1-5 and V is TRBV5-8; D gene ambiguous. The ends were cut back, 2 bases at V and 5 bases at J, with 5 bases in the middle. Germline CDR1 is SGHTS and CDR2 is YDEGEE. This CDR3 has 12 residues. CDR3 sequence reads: CASSFIYQPQHF. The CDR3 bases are TGTGCCAGCAGCTTTATCTATCAGCCCCAGCATTTT.

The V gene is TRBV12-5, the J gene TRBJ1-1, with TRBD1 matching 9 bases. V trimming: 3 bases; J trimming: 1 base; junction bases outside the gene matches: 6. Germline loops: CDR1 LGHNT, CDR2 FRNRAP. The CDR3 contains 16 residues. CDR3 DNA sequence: TGTGCTAGTGGTTTTGGGACAGGGATTGGGAACACTGAAGCTTTCTTT. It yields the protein CASGFGTGIGNTEAFF.

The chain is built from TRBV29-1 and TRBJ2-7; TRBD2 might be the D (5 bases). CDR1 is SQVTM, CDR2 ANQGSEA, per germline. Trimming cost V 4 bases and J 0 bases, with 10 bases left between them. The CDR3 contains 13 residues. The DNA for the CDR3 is TGCAGCGTTGGGCCCGACTACTCCTACGAGCAGTACTTC. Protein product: CSVGPDYSYEQYF.

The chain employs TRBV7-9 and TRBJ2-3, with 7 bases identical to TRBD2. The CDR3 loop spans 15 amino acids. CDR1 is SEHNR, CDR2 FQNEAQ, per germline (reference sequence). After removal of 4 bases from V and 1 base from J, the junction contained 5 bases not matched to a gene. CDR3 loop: CASSSLAAGTDTQYF. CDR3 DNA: TGTGCCAGCAGCTCCCTAGCGGCCGGCACAGATACGCAGTATTTT.

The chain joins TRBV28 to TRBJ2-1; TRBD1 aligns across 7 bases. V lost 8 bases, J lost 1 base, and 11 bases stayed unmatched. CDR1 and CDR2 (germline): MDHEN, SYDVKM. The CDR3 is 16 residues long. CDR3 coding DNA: TGTGCCAGCCTCTCCAGACAGGGTGGTTCCTACAATGAGCAGTTCTTC. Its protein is CASLSRQGGSYNEQFF.

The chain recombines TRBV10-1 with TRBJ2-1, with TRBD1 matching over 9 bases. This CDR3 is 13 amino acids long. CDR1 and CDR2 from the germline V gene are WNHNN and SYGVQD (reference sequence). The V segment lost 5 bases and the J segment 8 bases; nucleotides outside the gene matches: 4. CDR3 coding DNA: TGCGCCAGCAGTAAGGGACAGGGCGATGAGCAGTTCTTC. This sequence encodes CASSKGQGDEQFF.

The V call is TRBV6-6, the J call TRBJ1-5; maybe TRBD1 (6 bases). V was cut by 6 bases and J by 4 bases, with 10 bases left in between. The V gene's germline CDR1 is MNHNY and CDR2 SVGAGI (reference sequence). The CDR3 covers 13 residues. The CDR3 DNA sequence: TGTGCCAGCAGACCAGGGGAAAATCAGCCCCAGCATTTT. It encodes CASRPGENQPQHF.

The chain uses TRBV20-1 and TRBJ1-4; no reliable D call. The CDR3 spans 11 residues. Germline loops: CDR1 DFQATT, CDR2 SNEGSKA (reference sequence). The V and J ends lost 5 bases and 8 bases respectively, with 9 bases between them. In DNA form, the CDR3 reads TGCAGTGCTTTCACGGGGGAAAAACTGTTTTTT. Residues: CSAFTGEKLFF.

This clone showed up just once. The chain's CDR3 is CASSLMPRQRSLGVNEQFF. The CDR3 bases are TGTGCCAGCAGCTTAATGCCCCGTCAGAGAAGCCTAGGGGTGAATGAGCAGTTCTTC. The chain links TRBV7-3 to TRBJ2-1; maybe TRBD1 (5 bases). Germline lookup yields CDR1 SGHTA and CDR2 FQGTGA. Trimming pared 1 base from V and 7 bases from J, leaving 26 bases between. The CDR3 runs 19 residues.